These 11 T cell receptor beta chains were sequenced from one sample in a study of OX40 agonist ivuxolimab in advanced cancers. Method: immunoSEQ multiplex PCR; TCRdb's copy keeps in-frame clones and lacks some. The table includes 82,000 or so clones, approximately 85% detected once. The starting material was CD4+ or CD8+ T cells sorted from blood, obtained in a trial of the OX40 agonist ivuxolimab. The receptors originated from an adult with an advanced solid tumor such as melanoma, head and neck, liver or kidney cancer.

This chain links TRBV28 with TRBJ2-7, with D perhaps matching TRBD2 (6 bases). Germline lookup yields CDR1 MDHEN and CDR2 SYDVKM. The germline V and J ends were trimmed by 3 bases and 2 bases, with 14 bases remaining between them. The CDR3 is 15 residues long. In nucleotides, the CDR3 is TGTGCCAGCAGTTTTTGGGGGGTCAAAACCTACGAGCAGTACTTC. Protein product: CASSFWGVKTYEQYF.

Written as DNA, the CDR3 is TGTGCCAGCAGCCAACCGGGGGGTCGGAACGAGCAGTACTTC. Protein sequence: CASSQPGGRNEQYF. The V and J genes are TRBV5-5 and TRBJ2-7, with 7 bases aligning to TRBD2. V lost 4 bases, J lost 5 bases, and 9 bases stayed unmatched. CDR3 length: 14 amino acids. Germline assignment: CDR1 SGHKS and CDR2 YYEKEE (reference sequence).

The chain combines TRBV28 with TRBJ1-2; D remains unclear. Germline V gives CDR1 MDHEN, CDR2 SYDVKM. Trimming removed 3 bases at V and 0 bases at J, with 14 bases between. The CDR3 runs 16 residues. CDR3 sequence reads: CASSFEGWAPNYGYTF. The DNA for the CDR3 is TGTGCCAGCAGTTTTGAAGGGTGGGCTCCTAACTATGGCTACACCTTC.

Notes on this clone: At the DNA level, this CDR3 is encoded by other sequences in the same sample as well. The chain employs TRBV11-2 and TRBJ1-6; maybe TRBD1 (5 bases). Deletions cut 0 bases from V and 7 bases from J, with 10 bases between. Germline assignment: CDR1 SGHAT and CDR2 FQNNGV. The CDR3 is 15 amino acids. DNA for the CDR3: TGTGCCAGCAGCTTAGATCCGGGACCGAATTCACCCCTCCACTTT. As protein: CASSLDPGPNSPLHF.

The rearrangement uses TRBV5-6 and TRBJ2-7; D gene ambiguous. The CDR3 runs 13 residues. V was clipped by 5 bases and J by 0 bases, with 9 bases between them. Germline values: CDR1 SGHDT, CDR2 YYEEEE. CDR3 amino acids: CASSGVSSYEQYF. As DNA, the CDR3 is TGTGCCAGCAGTGGGGTCAGCTCCTACGAGCAGTACTTC.

J is TRBJ2-7 and V is TRBV5-5; either TRBD1 or TRBD2 may fit D (6 bases each). Trimming took off 3 bases at V and 3 bases at J, with 10 bases between the two ends. The CDR3 loop spans 13 amino acids. Germline CDR1 is SGHKS and CDR2 is YYEKEE (reference sequence). The CDR3 loop reads CASSSGDFYEQYF. DNA for the CDR3: TGTGCCAGCAGCTCAGGGGACTTCTACGAGCAGTACTTC.

V is TRBV5-3 and J is TRBJ1-2; 9 nucleotides line up with TRBD1. TRBV5-3 is recorded as an ORF, its role being uncertain. V was clipped by 4 bases and J by 0 bases; unmatched bases: 4. The CDR3 covers 15 residues. The CDR3 loop reads CARSMGDRANYGYTF. The CDR3 coding sequence is TGTGCCAGAAGCATGGGGGACAGGGCTAACTATGGCTACACCTTC.

This clone was counted a single time. The chain carries TRBV27 and TRBJ2-1; 7 nucleotides match TRBD2. This CDR3 comprises 14 residues. CDR1 is MNHEY, CDR2 SMNVEV, per germline (reference sequence). Trimming at V came to 2 bases and at J to 4 bases, leaving 2 bases not matched to a gene. The CDR3 loop reads CASSLGGGYNEQFF. CDR3 coding DNA: TGTGCCAGCAGTTTAGGCGGGGGTTACAATGAGCAGTTCTTC.

This clone was detected only a few times. The chain uses TRBV14 and TRBJ2-1; D is unresolved. From germline, CDR1 is SGHDN and CDR2 FVKESK. Trimming removed 0 bases from V and 9 bases from J, with 9 bases in between. The length of the CDR3 is 13 residues. CDR3 DNA sequence: TGTGCCAGCAGCCAAGATGATAGGGTTGAGCAGTTCTTC. This translates into CASSQDDRVEQFF.

The chain couples TRBV29-1 to TRBJ1-4, with 9 nucleotides matching TRBD1. The V and J ends lost 5 bases and 8 bases, in that order; junction bases with no gene match: 6. CDR1 is SQVTM and CDR2 is ANQGSEA in the germline V gene. This CDR3 is 13 amino acids long. The CDR3 DNA follows: TGCAGCGTTCGGGACAGGGTAGGGGAAAAACTGTTTTTT. Encoded protein: CSVRDRVGEKLFF.

The chain recombines TRBV14 with TRBJ1-1, with D possibly matching TRBD1 (6 bases). V dropped 1 base and J dropped 7 bases, with 7 bases sitting between them. Germline values: CDR1 SGHDN, CDR2 FVKESK. The CDR3 is made up of 12 amino acids. CDR3 in amino acids: CASSQGTVEAFF. Written as DNA, the CDR3 is TGTGCCAGCAGCCAAGGGACAGTTGAAGCTTTCTTT.